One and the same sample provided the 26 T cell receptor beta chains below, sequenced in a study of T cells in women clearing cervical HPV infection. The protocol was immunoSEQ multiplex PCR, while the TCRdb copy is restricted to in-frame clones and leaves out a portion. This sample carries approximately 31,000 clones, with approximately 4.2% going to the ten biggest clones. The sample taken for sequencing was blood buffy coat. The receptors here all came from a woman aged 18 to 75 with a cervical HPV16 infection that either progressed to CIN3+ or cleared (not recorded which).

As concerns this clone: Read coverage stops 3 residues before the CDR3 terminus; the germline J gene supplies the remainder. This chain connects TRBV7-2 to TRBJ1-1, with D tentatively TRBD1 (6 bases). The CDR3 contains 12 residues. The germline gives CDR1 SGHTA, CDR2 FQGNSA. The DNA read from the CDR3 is TGTGCCAGCAGCCTCCGGGGGGCTGGG. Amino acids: CASSLRGAG. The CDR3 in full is CASSLRGAGAFF.

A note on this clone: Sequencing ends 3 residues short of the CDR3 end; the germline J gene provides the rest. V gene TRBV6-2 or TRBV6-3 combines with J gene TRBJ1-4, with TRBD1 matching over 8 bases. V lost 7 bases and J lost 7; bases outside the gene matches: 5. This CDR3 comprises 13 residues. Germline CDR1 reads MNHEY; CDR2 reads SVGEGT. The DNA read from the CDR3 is TGTGCCAGCAAACGGACAGGGTCTGAAAAA. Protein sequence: CASKRTGSEK. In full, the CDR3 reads CASKRTGSEKLFF.

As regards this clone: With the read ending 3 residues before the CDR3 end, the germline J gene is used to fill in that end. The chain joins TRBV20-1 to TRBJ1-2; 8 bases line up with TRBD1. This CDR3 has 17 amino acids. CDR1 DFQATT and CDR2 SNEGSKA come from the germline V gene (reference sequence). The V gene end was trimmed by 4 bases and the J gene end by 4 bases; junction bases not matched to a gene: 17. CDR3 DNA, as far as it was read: TGCAGTGCTATCATACCGGGGGGCAGGGGGCTTAGCTATGGC. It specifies CSAIIPGGRGLSYG. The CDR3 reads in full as CSAIIPGGRGLSYGYTF.

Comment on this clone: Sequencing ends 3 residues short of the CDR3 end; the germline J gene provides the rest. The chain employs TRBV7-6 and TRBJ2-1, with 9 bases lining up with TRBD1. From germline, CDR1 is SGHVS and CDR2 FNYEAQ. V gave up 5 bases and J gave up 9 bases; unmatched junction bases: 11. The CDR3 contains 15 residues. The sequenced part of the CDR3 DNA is TGTGCCAGCAGCGGACTGGGACAGGGATCCGGTGAG. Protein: CASSGLGQGSGE. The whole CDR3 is CASSGLGQGSGEQFF.

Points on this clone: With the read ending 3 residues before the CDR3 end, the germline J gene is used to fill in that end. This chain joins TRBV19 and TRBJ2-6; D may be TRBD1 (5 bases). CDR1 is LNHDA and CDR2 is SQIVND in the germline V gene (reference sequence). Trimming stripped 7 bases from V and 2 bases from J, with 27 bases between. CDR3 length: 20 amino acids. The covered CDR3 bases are TGTGCCAGTACTAAACTCCAAACACAGGTATTATACACTGGGGCCAACGTC. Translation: CASTKLQTQVLYTGANV. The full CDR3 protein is CASTKLQTQVLYTGANVLTF. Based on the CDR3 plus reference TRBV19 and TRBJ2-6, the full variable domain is DGGITQSPKYLFRKEGQNVTLSCEQNLNHDAMYWYRQDPGQGLRLIYYSQIVNDFQKGDIAEGYSVSREKKESFPLTVTSAQKNPTAFYLCASTKLQTQVLYTGANVLTFGAGSRLTVL.

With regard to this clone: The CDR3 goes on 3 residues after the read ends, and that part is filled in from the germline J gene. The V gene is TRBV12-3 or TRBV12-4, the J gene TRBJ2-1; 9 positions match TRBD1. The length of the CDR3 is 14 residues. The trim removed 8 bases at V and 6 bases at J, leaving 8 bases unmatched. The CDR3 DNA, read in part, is TGTGCCAGCTTCCCGGGACAGGGTTTCAATGAG. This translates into CASFPGQGFNE. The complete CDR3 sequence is CASFPGQGFNEQFF.

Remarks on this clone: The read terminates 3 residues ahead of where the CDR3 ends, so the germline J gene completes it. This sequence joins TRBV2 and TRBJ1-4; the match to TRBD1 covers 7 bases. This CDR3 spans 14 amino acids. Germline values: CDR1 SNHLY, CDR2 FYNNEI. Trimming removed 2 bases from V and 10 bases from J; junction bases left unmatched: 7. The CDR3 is CASSEWETGRKLFF. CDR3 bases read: TGTGCCAGCAGTGAATGGGAGACAGGGAGAAAA.

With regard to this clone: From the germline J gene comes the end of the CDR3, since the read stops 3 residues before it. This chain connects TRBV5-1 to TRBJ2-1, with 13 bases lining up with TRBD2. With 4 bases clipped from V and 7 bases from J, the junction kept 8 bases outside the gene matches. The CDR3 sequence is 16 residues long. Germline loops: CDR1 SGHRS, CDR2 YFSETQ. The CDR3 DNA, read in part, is TGCGCCAGCAGCCCCCCGGGACTAGCGGGGCGTAATGAG. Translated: CASSPPGLAGRNE. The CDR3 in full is CASSPPGLAGRNEQFF.

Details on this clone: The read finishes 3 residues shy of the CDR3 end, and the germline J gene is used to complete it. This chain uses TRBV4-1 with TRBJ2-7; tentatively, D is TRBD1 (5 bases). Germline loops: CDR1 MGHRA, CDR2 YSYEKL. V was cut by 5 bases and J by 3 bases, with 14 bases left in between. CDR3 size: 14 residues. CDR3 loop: CASSVGLGGYEQYF. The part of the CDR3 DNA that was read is TGCGCCAGCAGCGTGGGGCTCGGCGGCTACGAG.

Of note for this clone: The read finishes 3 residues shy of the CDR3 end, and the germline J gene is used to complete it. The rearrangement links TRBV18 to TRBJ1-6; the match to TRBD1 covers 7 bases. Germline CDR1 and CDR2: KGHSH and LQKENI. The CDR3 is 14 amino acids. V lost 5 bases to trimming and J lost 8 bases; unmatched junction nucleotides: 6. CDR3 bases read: TGTGCCAGCTCATTAACAGGGGCCGATTCACCC. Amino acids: CASSLTGADSP. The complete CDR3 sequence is CASSLTGADSPLHF. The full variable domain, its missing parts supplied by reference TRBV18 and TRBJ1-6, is NAGVMQNPRHLVRRRGQEARLRCSPMKGHSHVYWYRQLPEEGLKFMVYLQKENIIDESGMPKERFSAEFPKEGPSILRIQQVVRGDSAAYFCASSLTGADSPLHFGNGTRLTVT.

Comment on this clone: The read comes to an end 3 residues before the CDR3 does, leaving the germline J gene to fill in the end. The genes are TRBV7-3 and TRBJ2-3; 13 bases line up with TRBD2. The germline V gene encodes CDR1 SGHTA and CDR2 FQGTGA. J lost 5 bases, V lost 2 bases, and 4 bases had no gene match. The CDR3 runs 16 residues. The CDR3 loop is CASSLGTSGVRDTQYF. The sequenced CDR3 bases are TGTGCCAGCAGCTTAGGGACTAGCGGGGTGAGAGATACG.

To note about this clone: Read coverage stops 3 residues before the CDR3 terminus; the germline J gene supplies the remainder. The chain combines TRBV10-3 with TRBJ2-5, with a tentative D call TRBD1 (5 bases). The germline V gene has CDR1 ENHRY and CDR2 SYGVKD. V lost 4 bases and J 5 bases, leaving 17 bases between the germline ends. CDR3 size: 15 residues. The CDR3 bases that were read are TGTGCCATCAGTGGCACGGCAGGGATGGGGGAGACC. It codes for CAISGTAGMGET. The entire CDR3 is CAISGTAGMGETQYF.

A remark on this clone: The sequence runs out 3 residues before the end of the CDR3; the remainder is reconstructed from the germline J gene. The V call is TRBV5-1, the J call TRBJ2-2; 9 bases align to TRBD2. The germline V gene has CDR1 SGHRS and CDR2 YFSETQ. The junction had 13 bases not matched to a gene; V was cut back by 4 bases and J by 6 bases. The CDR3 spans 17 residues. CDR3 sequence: CASSPRLLAGFAGELFF. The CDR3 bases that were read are TGCGCCAGCAGCCCGAGGTTGCTAGCGGGATTTGCCGGGGAG.

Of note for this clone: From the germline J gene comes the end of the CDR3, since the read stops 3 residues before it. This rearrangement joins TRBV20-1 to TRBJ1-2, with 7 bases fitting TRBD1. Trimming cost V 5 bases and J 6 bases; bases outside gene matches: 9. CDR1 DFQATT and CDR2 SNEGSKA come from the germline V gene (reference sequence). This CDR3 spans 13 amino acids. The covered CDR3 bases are TGCAGTGCTCTGGACAGGACAACGAATGGC. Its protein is CSALDRTTNG. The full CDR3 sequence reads CSALDRTTNGYTF.

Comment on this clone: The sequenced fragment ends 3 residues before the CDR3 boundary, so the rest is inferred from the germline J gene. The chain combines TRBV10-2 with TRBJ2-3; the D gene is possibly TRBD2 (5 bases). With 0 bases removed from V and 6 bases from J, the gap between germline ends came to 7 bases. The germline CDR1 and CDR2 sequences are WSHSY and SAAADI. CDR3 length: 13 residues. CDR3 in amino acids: CASSESERDTQYF. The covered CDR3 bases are TGCGCCAGCAGTGAGTCGGAGCGGGATACG.

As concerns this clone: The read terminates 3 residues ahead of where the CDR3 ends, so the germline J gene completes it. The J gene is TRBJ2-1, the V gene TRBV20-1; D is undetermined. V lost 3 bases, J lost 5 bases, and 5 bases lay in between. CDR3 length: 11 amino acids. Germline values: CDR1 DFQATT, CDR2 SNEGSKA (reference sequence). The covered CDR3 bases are TGCAGTGCTAGTCATGACAATGAG. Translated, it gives CSASHDNE. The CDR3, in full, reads CSASHDNEQFF.

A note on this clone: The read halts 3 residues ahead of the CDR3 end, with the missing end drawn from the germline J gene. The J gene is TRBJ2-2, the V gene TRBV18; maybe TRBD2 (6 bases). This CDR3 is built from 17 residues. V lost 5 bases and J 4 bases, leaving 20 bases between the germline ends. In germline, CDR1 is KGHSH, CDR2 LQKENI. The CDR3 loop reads CASSRGGDGSATGELFF. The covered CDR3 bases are TGTGCCAGCTCAAGAGGCGGGGATGGGTCAGCCACCGGGGAG.

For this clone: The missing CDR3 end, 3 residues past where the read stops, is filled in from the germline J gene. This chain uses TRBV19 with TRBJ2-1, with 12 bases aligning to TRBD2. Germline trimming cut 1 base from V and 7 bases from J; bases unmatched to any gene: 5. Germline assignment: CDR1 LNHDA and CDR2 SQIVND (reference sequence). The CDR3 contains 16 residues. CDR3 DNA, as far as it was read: TGTGCCAGTAGTATAGCCGAGCTAGCGGGGGGGAATGAG. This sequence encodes CASSIAELAGGNE. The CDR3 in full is CASSIAELAGGNEQFF.

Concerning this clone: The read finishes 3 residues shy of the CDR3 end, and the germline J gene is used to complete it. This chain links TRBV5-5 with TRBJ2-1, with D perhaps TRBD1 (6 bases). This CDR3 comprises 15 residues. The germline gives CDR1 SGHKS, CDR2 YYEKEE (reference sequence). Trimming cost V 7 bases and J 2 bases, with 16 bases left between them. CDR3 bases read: TGTGCCAGCCAGCTACCAGGGGTGGCCTACAATGAG. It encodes CASQLPGVAYNE. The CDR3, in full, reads CASQLPGVAYNEQFF.

CDR3 protein: CASSPQTGFYEQYF. CDR3 bases read: TGTGCCAGCAGCCCGCAGACAGGGTTCTACGAG. V usage is TRBV5-6 and J usage is TRBJ2-7; 7 bases match TRBD1. The CDR3 extends 3 residues past the end of the read, so its final part is completed from the germline J gene. After removal of 4 bases from V and 3 bases from J, the junction contained 7 bases not matched to a gene. CDR1 and CDR2 (germline): SGHDT, YYEEEE. The CDR3 has 14 amino acids.

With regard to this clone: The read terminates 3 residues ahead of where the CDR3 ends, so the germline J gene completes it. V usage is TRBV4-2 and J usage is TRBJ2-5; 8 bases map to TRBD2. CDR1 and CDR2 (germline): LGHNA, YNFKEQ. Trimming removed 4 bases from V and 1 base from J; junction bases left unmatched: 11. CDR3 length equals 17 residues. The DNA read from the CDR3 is TGTGCCAGCAGCCCGGGACCGAGACTAGCGACCCAAGAGACC. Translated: CASSPGPRLATQET. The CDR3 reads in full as CASSPGPRLATQETQYF.

The covered CDR3 bases are TGCAGTGCTGGCCGTAAGGCGGGTGAAAAA. Protein product: CSAGRKAGEK. From start to end, the CDR3 is CSAGRKAGEKLFF. The V gene is TRBV20-1, the J gene TRBJ1-4; no clear D gene. The CDR3 extends 3 residues past the end of the read, so its final part is completed from the germline J gene. The V gene's germline CDR1 is DFQATT and CDR2 SNEGSKA (reference sequence). Trimming took 5 bases from V and 7 from J, leaving 14 bases between them. The CDR3 spans 13 residues.

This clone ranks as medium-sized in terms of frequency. CDR3: CSVGDSNTQYF. The part of the CDR3 DNA that was read is TGCAGCGTAGGGGACAGCAATACG. The V gene is TRBV29-1, the J gene TRBJ2-3; 7 positions agree with TRBD1. Read data end 3 residues before the CDR3 end; the end is taken from the germline J gene. There are 11 residues in the CDR3. V dropped 6 bases and J dropped 7; count of bases not matched to a gene: 4. Germline V gene sequence: CDR1 SQVTM, CDR2 ANQGSEA.

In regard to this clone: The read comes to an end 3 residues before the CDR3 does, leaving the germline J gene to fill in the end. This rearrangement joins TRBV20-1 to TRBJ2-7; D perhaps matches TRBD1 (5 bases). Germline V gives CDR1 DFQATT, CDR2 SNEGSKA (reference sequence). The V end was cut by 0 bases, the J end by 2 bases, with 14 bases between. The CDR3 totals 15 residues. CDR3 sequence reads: CSARDPGQGPYEQYF. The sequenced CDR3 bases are TGCAGTGCTAGAGACCCAGGGCAGGGCCCCTACGAG.

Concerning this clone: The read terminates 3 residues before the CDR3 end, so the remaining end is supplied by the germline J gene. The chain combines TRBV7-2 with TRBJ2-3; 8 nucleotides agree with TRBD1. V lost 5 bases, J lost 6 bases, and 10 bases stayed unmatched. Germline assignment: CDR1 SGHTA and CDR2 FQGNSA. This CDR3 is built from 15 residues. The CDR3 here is CASSLQGVPTDTQYF. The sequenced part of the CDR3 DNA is TGTGCCAGCAGCCTACAGGGGGTGCCGACGGATACG. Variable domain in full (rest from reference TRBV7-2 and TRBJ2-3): GAGVSQSPSNKVTEKGKDVELRCDPISGHTALYWYRQSLGQGLEFLIYFQGNSAPDKSGLPSDRFSAERTGGSVSTLTIQRTQQEDSAVYLCASSLQGVPTDTQYFGPGTRLTVL.

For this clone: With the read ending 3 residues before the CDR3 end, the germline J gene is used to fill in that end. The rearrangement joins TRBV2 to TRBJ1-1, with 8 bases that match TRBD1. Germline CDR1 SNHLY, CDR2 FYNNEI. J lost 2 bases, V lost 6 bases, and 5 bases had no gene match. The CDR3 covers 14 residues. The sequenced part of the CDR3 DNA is TGTGCCAGCAGAAACAGGGGGGGAAACACTGAA. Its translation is CASRNRGGNTE. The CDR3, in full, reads CASRNRGGNTEAFF.